This is a list of T cell receptor beta chains from one sample in a study of tissue T cells after allogeneic stem cell transplantation. Sequenced by immunoSEQ multiplex PCR; TCRdb stores in-frame clones only, minus some. The sample yields 950 to 1,000 clones, about three quarters seen once. Source: esophageal tissue, taken at autopsy. Receptor source: a female patient aged 40 to 69 with steroid-refractory graft-versus-host disease after an allogeneic stem cell transplant. T cells may partly derive from the graft donor. Each CDR3 is given without its conserved first and last residue. D genes are given only for firm matches. Clone size, where shown, is once, few, many, or a class for clones that have expanded.

d_call clone_size v_call cdr3_aa
TRBD1 once TRBV5-1 ASSGQGGDTGELF
TRBD2 - TRBV7-6 ASSQSSGGPPQY
- - TRBV4-1 ASSRSSGEPGANVLT
- - TRBV20-1 SASDHRELF
- - TRBV10-1 ASPGAEITGELF
TRBD1 - TRBV11-2 ASSLDRGYGYT
- - TRBV6-5 ASRGGGSYEQY
TRBD1 - TRBV24-1 ATSDPGTGIYGYT
TRBD2 - TRBV27 ASTFGTSGTGELF
- once TRBV7-9 ASSRQLTGELF
TRBD1 few TRBV4-1 ASSHMGQVLAKNIQY
TRBD1 - TRBV20-1 SATGGLEQY
TRBD2 - TRBV19 ASSSTSGGAPYEQY
TRBD2 few TRBV7-2 ASSLGSGGYTGELF
- - TRBV11-2 ASSLGQNTGELF
- - TRBV7-9 ASSLVGSQETQY
TRBD1 - TRBV28 ATLGDRRDEQF
TRBD1 - TRBV6-1 ASSEGQGWSYGYT
- - TRBV27 ASSMGQYQPQH
TRBD2 - TRBV4-2 ASSQGLAGGPDTQY
- - TRBV4-2 ASSQDLESSYEQY
- - TRBV10-3 AISSFGEQY
TRBD1 - TRBV24-1 ATSDAGTGLVGELF
- few TRBV10-3 AISEYSGTQY
- - TRBV2 ASRTSGNTIY
TRBD1 - TRBV5-6 ASSLLGQFDLRSEAF
TRBD1 few TRBV2 ASRRTGLYNEQF
- - TRBV27 ASSLASSQPQH
TRBD1 hyperexpanded TRBV6-5 ASWTGHNQPQH
- - TRBV5-4 ASSWVGAWGYT
- - TRBV5-1 ASSSQPGLSSGANVLT
TRBD2 - TRBV29-1 SATSGRGPTNEQF
- - TRBV4-2 ASSQDDGSSYEQY
- large TRBV7-9 ASRDSLKDYGYT
TRBD1 - TRBV28 ASSPFWTGSYEQY
- few TRBV5-8 ASSLQGWSPLH
TRBD1 - TRBV3-1/TRBV3-2 ASSQGDRGFGETQY
TRBD2 - TRBV2 ASTLAGLIAKNIQY
- - TRBV27 ASSSGPYHEKLF
TRBD2 - TRBV5-1 ASRRTSGMSSYEQY
TRBD1 once TRBV18 ASTTGAGELF
- - TRBV19 ASSITQTSEQY
- - TRBV6-4 ASSTTTNTGELF
TRBD2 - TRBV19 ASSISGGEQF
TRBD1 - TRBV29-1 SVWPGQGPDTQY
- - TRBV5-1 ASSEYATNEKLF